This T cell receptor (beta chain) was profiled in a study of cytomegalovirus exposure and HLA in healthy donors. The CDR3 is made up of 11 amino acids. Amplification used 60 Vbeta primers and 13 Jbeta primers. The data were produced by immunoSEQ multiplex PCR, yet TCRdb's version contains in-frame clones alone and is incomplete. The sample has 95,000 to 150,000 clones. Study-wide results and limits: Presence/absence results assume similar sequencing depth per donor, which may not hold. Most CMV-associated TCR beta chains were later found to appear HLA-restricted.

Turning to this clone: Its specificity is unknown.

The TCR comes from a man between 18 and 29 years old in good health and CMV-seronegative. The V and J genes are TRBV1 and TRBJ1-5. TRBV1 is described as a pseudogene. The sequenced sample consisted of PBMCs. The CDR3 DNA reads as TGCACCAGCCCACGGGGTCAGCCCCAGCATTTT. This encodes CTSPRGQPQHF.